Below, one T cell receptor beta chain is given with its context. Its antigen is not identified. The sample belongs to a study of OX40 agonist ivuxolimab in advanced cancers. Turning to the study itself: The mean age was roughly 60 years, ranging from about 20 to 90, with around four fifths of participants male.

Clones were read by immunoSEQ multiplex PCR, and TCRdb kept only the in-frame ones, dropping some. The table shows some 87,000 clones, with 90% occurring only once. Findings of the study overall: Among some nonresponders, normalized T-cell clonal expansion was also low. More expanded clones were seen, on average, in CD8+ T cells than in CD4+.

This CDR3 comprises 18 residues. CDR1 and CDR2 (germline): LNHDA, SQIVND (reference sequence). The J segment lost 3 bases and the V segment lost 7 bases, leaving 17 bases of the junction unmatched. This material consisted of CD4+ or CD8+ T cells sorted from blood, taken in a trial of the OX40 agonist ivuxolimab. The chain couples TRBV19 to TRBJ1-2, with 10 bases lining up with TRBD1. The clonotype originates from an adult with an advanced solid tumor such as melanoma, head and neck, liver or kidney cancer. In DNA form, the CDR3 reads TGTGCCAGTATGGGGGGTAGGGACAGGGGATTTTTAGACTATGGCTACACCTTC. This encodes CASMGGRDRGFLDYGYTF.